This T cell receptor beta chain was documented in a study of blood T cell repertoires in COVID-19 (TCRdb year 2020). Turning to the overall study: The collaborator samples originated in the United States, Italy and Spain and spanned the acute and convalescent phases of COVID-19. The material from the prospective study consisted of cDNA or gDNA derived from T cells, B-cell-depleted T cells, or PBMCs. The dataset comprised deeply sampled blood TCRbeta repertoires from subjects exposed to, actively infected with, or recovered from COVID-19. The repertoires were made available in a free public database intended to serve as a resource for research on the immune response to SARS-CoV-2. The samples were drawn from the first 160 participants of the ongoing ImmuneRACE study and from 1,254 subjects provided by 6 global collaborators. The sample metadata nearly always contained a de-identified subject ID, COVID-19 status, age in years and sex. Where HLA class I and class II types were available, the types were taken from metadata supplied by the sample provider, not from assay-based typing. General findings and caveats noted by the study authors: Clinical and demographic metadata were provided uncurated, with the amount varying by source and participant.

This clone was counted a single time. Its recognized antigen is unknown. Base quality data are lacking; no much larger clone is found one base away. Whole blood was collected in K2EDTA tubes by collaborating institutions according to the institutions' own protocols. For TCRbeta analysis, collaborator samples were shipped as frozen whole blood, as isolated PBMCs, or as DNA extracted from either sample type. From the germline V gene, CDR1 is SGHTA and CDR2 is FQGNSA. The CDR3 holds 15 amino acids from the cysteine to the phenylalanine. The entry retains the CDR3 DNA only, 45 bases that are in frame from base 1. Germline trimming amounts to 5 bases on V and 6 bases on J, with 5 as the count of junction bases outside the gene matches. TCRbeta CDR3 regions were amplified from genomic DNA using the immunoSEQ Assay, a bias-controlled multiplex PCR. From the authors' description of their analysis: The number of nucleated cells in each sample was estimated by amplification of reference gene primers within the assay. To quantify the absolute abundance of each unique TCRbeta CDR3 rearrangement, sequence reads were collapsed and filtered. For each sample, productive Simpson clonality was calculated as the square root of Simpson's diversity index over productive rearrangements. Imported from immuneACCESS, the table was reduced by TCRdb to in-frame sequences with V and J called. These copies leave out some clones; in studies compared against another copy, an unresolved V gene accounts for under half, and the cause of the remainder is not known. From that table come the V and J calls and clone size; the DNA was used to work out D and trimming. The sample data list roughly 150,000 clones, and more than 75% of these were observed just once. The top ten constitute 6% to 7% of the sample.

The origin of this receptor is a man older than 75 with acute or convalescent COVID-19. The chain is made from TRBV7-2 and TRBJ2-5; 14 bases in between match TRBD2. The sample consisted of peripheral blood. The CDR3: CASSPGTSGSQTQYF. The sequenced DNA is TGTGCCAGCAGCCCAGGGACTAGCGGGAGTCAGACCCAGTACTTC. Supplemented by the reference TRBV7-2 and TRBJ2-5 proteins around the CDR3, the complete variable domain is GAGVSQSPSNKVTEKGKDVELRCDPISGHTALYWYRQSLGQGLEFLIYFQGNSAPDKSGLPSDRFSAERTGGSVSTLTIQRTQQEDSAVYLCASSPGTSGSQTQYFGPGTRLLVL.